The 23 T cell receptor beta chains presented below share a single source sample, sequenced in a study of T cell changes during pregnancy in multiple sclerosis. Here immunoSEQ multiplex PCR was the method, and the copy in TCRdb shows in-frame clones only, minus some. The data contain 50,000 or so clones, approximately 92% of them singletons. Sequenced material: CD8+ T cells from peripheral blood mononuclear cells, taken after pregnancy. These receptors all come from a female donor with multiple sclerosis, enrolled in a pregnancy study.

CDR3 sequence: CASGDRFYSNQPQHF. CDR3 nucleotide sequence: TGTGCCAGTGGGGACAGGTTCTATAGCAATCAGCCCCAGCATTTT. The chain carries TRBV19 and TRBJ1-5; 8 bases agree with TRBD1. The CDR3 spans 15 residues. Germline V gene sequence: CDR1 LNHDA, CDR2 SQIVND (reference sequence). Unmatched junction bases numbered 6, after V lost 8 bases and J lost 0 bases.

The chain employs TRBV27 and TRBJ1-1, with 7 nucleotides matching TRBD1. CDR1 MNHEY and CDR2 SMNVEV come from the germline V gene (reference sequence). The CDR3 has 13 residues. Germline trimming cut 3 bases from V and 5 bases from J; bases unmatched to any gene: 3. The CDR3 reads CASSFGRGTEAFF. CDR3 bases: TGTGCCAGCAGTTTCGGCAGGGGGACTGAAGCTTTCTTT.

The CDR3 protein is CASSAGQLEAFF. The CDR3 DNA follows: TGTGCCAGCAGCGCAGGACAGCTTGAAGCTTTCTTT. The V gene is TRBV6-6, the J gene TRBJ1-1; weak D call: TRBD1 (6 bases). The germline CDR1 and CDR2 sequences are MNHNY and SVGAGI (reference sequence). The V and J ends lost 6 bases and 7 bases respectively, with 12 bases between them. This CDR3 contains 12 residues.

CDR3: CASSAIRYLGEQFF. The CDR3, as DNA: TGTGCCAGCAGTGCAATAAGGTATCTAGGTGAGCAGTTCTTC. The chain uses TRBV27 and TRBJ2-1; D ambiguous. The germline CDR1 and CDR2 sequences are MNHEY and SMNVEV (reference sequence). The germline V and J ends were trimmed by 5 bases and 9 bases, with 17 bases remaining between them. This CDR3 region has 14 residues.

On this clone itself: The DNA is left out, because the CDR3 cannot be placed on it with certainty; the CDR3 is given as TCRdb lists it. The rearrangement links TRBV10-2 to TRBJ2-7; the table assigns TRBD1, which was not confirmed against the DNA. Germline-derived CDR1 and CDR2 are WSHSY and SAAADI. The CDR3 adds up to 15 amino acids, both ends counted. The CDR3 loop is CASILDRGPVYEQYF.

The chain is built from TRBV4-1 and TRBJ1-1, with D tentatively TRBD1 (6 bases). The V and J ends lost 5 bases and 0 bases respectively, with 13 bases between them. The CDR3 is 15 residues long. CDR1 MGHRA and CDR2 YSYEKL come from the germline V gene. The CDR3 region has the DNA TGCGCCAGCAGCGCCATACAGGGTATGAACACTGAAGCTTTCTTT. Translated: CASSAIQGMNTEAFF.

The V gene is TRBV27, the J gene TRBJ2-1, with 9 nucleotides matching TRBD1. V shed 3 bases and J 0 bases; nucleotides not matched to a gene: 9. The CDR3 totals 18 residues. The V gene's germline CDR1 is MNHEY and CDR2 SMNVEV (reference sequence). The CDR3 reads CASSFPGQGGSSYNEQFF. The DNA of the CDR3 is TGTGCCAGCAGTTTCCCGGGACAGGGAGGGAGCTCCTACAATGAGCAGTTCTTC.

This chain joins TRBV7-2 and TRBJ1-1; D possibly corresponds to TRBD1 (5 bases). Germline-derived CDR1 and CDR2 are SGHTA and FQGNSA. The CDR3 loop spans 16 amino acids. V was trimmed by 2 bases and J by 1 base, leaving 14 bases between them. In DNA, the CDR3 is TGTGCCAGCAGCTTAAGAACCATTCAGGGGAACACTGAAGCTTTCTTT. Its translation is CASSLRTIQGNTEAFF.

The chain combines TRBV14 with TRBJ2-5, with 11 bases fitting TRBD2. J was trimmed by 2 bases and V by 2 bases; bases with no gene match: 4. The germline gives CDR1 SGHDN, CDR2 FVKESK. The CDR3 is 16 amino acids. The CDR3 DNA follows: TGTGCCAGCAGCCAAACTAGCGGGGGTTATCAAGAGACCCAGTACTTC. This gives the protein CASSQTSGGYQETQYF.

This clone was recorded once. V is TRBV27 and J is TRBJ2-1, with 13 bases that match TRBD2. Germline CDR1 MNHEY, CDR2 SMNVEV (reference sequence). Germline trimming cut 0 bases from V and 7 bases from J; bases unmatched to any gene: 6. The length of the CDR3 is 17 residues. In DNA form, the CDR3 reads TGTGCCAGCAGTTTATCCTGGACTAGCGGGAGTTGGAATGAGCAGTTCTTC. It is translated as CASSLSWTSGSWNEQFF.

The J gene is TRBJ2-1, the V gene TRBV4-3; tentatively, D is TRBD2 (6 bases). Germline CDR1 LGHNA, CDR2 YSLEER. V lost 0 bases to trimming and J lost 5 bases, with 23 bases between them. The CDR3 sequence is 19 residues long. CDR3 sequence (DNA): TGCGCCAGCAGCCAAGATGGGACCGTAGCGGTGGGGTTTGACAATGAGCAGTTCTTC. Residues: CASSQDGTVAVGFDNEQFF.

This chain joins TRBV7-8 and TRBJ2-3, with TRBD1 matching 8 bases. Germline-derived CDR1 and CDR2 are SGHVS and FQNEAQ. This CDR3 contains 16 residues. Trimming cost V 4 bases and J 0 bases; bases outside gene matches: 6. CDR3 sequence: CASSSRGRPSTDTQYF. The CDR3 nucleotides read TGTGCCAGCAGCTCCAGGGGGCGCCCTAGCACAGATACGCAGTATTTT.

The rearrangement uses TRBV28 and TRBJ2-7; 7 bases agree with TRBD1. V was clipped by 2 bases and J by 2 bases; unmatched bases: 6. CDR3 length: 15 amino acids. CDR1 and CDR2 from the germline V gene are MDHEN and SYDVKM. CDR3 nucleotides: TGTGCCAGCAGTTTACTGTCCGGGACAGCCTACGAGCAGTACTTC. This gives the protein CASSLLSGTAYEQYF.

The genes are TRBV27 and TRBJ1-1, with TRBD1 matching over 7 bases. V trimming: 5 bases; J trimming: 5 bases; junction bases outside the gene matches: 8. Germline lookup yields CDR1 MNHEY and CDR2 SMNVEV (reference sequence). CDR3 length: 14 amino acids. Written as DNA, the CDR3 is TGTGCCAGCAGTCTACTGGGACAGAGGACTGAAGCTTTCTTT. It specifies CASSLLGQRTEAFF.

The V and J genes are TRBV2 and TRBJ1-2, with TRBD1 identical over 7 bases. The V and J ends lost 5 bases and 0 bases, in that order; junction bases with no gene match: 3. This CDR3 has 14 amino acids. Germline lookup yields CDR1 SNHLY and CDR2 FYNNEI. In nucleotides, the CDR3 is TGTGCCAGCAGTACTCAGGGGGCTAACTATGGCTACACCTTC. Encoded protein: CASSTQGANYGYTF.

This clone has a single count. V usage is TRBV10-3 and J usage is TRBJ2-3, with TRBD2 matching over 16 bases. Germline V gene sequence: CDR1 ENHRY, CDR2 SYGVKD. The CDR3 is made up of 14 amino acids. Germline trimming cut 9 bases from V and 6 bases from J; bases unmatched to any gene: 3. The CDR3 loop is CAIGTSGRDDTQYF. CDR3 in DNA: TGTGCCATAGGGACTAGCGGGAGGGACGATACGCAGTATTTT.

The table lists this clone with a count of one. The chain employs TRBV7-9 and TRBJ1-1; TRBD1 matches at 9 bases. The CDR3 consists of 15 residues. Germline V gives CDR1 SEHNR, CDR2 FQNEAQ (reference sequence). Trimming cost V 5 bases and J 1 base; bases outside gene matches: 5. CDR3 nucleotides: TGTGCCAGCAGCCATCCGGGACAGGGGAACACTGAAGCTTTCTTT. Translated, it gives CASSHPGQGNTEAFF.

The CDR3 sequence: CASSPHTDTQYF. The CDR3 DNA reads as TGTGCCAGCAGTCCACACACAGATACGCAGTATTTT. V usage is TRBV27 and J usage is TRBJ2-3, with no clear D. Germline loops: CDR1 MNHEY, CDR2 SMNVEV (reference sequence). The germline V and J ends were trimmed by 5 bases and 2 bases, with 5 bases remaining between them. CDR3 length: 12 amino acids.

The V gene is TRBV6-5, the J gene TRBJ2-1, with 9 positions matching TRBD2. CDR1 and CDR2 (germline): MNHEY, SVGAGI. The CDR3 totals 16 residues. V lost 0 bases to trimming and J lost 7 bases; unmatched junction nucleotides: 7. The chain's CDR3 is CASSYSASGAGNEQFF. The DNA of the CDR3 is TGTGCCAGCAGTTACTCTGCTAGCGGGGCGGGGAATGAGCAGTTCTTC.

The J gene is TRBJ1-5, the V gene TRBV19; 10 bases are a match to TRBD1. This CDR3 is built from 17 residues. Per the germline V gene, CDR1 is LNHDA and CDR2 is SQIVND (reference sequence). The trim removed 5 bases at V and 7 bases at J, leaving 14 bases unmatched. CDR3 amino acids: CASSQPPRDRGSQPQHF. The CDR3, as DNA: TGTGCCAGTAGTCAACCTCCCCGGGACAGGGGATCCCAGCCCCAGCATTTT.

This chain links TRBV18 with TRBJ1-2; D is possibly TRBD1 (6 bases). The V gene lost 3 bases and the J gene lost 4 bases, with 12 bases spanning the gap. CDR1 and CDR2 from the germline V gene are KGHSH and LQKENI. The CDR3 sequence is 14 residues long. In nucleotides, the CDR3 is TGTGCCAGCTCACCTGAGGGACAACCCTATGGCTACACCTTC. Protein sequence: CASSPEGQPYGYTF.

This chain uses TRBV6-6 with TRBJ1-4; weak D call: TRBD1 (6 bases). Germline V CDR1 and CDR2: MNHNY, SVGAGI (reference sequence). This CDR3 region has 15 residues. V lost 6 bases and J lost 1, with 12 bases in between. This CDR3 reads CASRDLGGTNEKLFF. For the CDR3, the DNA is TGTGCCAGCAGGGACTTAGGGGGAACTAATGAAAAACTGTTTTTT.

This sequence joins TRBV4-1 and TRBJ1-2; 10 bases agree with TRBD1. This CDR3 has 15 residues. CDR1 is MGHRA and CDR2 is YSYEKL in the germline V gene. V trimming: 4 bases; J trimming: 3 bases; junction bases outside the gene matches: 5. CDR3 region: CASSRATGGDYGYTF. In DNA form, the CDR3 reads TGCGCCAGCAGCCGCGCGACAGGGGGCGACTATGGCTACACCTTC.